This TCR beta chain was profiled in a study of regulatory T cells in long-lasting Graves disease. As for the study in general: New Graves' disease cases had less than 3 months of antithyroid drugs.

This clonotype was counted between two and nine times. As to time point: newly diagnosed GD, antithyroid drugs for less than 3 months. RNA isolated from PBMCs was used to make the TCR library. Doctors identified Graves' disease using the American Thyroid Association guidelines. Germline V gene lookup returns CDR1 LNHNV and CDR2 YYDKDF (reference sequence). This CDR3 spans 15 amino acids. V shed 0 bases and J shed 5 bases, with 13 bases lying between them. Arm-PCR of CDR3 regions and iRepertoire HTBI primers were the basis on which TCR beta libraries were built. TCRdb reprocessed the multiplex PCR reads with MiXCR, giving one entry per CDR3 protein. The table has under 300,000 distinct CDR3 sequences, roughly 21% seen once.

This clonotype was obtained from a female donor with Graves disease. The sequencing used peripheral blood mononuclear cells (PBMCs), collected at new diagnosis, from a patient treated with antithyroid drugs. The J gene is TRBJ2-5, the V gene TRBV15, with D possibly TRBD1 on 5 matching bases. CDR3 coding DNA: TGTGCCACCAGCAGAGACCCAGGGATACAGGAGACCCAGTACTTC. Its protein product is CATSRDPGIQETQYF.